This T cell receptor (beta chain) was captured by sequencing in a study of spatial heterogeneity in lung cancer. About the research overall: Each distinct TCR and UMI combination averaged more than ten appearances in raw reads.

TCRdb re-called the 5' RACE reads with MiXCR, one entry per CDR3 protein. This sample carries about 82,000 distinct CDR3 sequences, over 10% of them seen once, and the ten largest clones take 4.5% to 5.5%. The CDR3 loop spans 15 amino acids. The V gene end was trimmed by 3 bases and the J gene end by 3 bases; junction bases not matched to a gene: 3. This clonotype turned up a few times. The time point: sample taken at primary tumor resection. No cells were sorted before sequencing. The whole RNA sequenced was extracted from tumor, nontumor lung or frozen PBMC. The 55 to 90 donors had untreated early-stage non-small cell lung cancer.

The specimen comprised PBMCs, sampled at surgery. This TCR derives from a male donor with early-stage non-small cell lung cancer. The chain has TRBV12-3 or TRBV12-4 and TRBJ2-1; 9 nucleotides agree with TRBD2. The CDR3 spells CASSLSTSGYNEQFF. CDR3 bases: TGTGCCAGCAGTTTGTCGACTAGCGGCTACAATGAGCAGTTCTTC.